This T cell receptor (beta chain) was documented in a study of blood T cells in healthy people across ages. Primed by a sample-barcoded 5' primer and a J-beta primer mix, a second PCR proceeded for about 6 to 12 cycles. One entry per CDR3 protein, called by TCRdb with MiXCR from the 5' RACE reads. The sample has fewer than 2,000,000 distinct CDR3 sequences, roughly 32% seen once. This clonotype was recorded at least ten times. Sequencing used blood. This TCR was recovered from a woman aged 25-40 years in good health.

The CDR3 here is CASSPEVFSDTQYF. The DNA of the CDR3 is TGTGCCAGCAGCCCAGAGGTGTTTTCAGATACGCAGTATTTT. The genes are TRBV4-2 and TRBJ2-3; D unresolved. In germline, CDR1 is LGHNA, CDR2 YNFKEQ. There are 14 residues in the CDR3. V lost 4 bases to trimming and J lost 4 bases, with 12 bases between them.